This note documents a single T cell receptor beta chain sequence. The antigen is undetermined. This entry comes from a study of T cell responses to AZD1222 COVID-19 vaccine. Findings and caveats of the study: Per reports, nearly half of all spike-specific TCRs target regions that are unmutated in variants. Every sample of the repertoires postdated the peak T cell response.

Here immunoSEQ multiplex PCR was the method, and the copy in TCRdb shows in-frame clones only, minus some. The data show about 45,000 clones, about 87% seen once. The V and J ends lost 3 bases and 5 bases, in that order; junction bases with no gene match: 6. The germline gives CDR1 LNHNV, CDR2 YYDKDF (reference sequence). The CDR3 totals 16 residues. The rearrangement joins TRBV15 to TRBJ1-5; TRBD1 matches at 11 bases. This sequence was found in an adult who received the AZD1222 COVID-19 vaccine. The source material was peripheral blood, sampled 28 days after the second AZD1222 dose. The CDR3 sequence: CATSRRTGGVDQPQHF. Written as DNA, the CDR3 is TGTGCCACCAGCAGGAGGACAGGGGGCGTGGATCAGCCCCAGCATTTT.